These T cell receptor beta chains were read from a single sample in a study of cytomegalovirus exposure and HLA in healthy donors. Method: immunoSEQ multiplex PCR; TCRdb's copy keeps in-frame clones and lacks some. The sample gives hundreds of thousands of clones, roughly 80% of which show up once; 3.8% is in the top ten. Sequences were obtained from PBMCs. Receptor source: a male donor in good health and CMV-seronegative. Each CDR3 is given with its conserved first and last residue. A D gene is named only where the DNA matches it firmly. The size field is filled for only some rows; it gives once, few, many or a size class.

J	D	size	V	CDR3	DNA
TRBJ2-5	.	.	TRBV2	CASSINRGETQYF	TGTGCCAGCAGTATTAATAGGGGGGAGACCCAGTACTTC
TRBJ1-3	.	.	TRBV27	CASSPTGGTSGNTIYF	TGTGCCAGCAGCCCTACCGGGGGTACCTCTGGAAACACCATATATTTT
TRBJ2-5	TRBD1	.	TRBV5-1	CASSYWTGGEQYF	TGCGCCAGCAGCTACTGGACAGGGGGGGAGCAGTACTTC
TRBJ2-7	.	.	TRBV5-6	CASSLNLNLYEQYF	TGTGCCAGCAGCTTAAACCTCAATTTGTACGAGCAGTACTTC
TRBJ2-1	.	once	TRBV27	CASSRREGDEQFF	TGTGCCAGCAGCCGGAGGGAAGGAGATGAGCAGTTCTTC
TRBJ1-2	.	.	TRBV5-1	CASSLSAGFNGYTF	TGCGCCAGCAGCTTGTCCGCAGGCTTTAATGGCTACACCTTC
TRBJ2-1	TRBD2	.	TRBV9	CASSAVAGGGEQFF	TGTGCCAGCAGCGCCGTAGCGGGAGGCGGGGAGCAGTTCTTC
TRBJ1-1	.	.	TRBV2	CASREENGRSTEAFF	TGTGCCAGCAGGGAGGAAAACGGTAGGAGCACTGAAGCTTTCTTT
TRBJ2-7	.	once	TRBV29-1	CSVEARGMDGYEQYF	TGCAGCGTTGAAGCCAGGGGAATGGACGGCTACGAGCAGTACTTC
TRBJ2-1	.	.	TRBV4-2	CASRRTTSSYNEQFF	TGTGCCAGCAGACGGACTACAAGCTCCTACAATGAGCAGTTCTTC
TRBJ2-1	.	once	TRBV7-9	CSSSFAGTVNEQFF	TGTTCCAGCAGCTTCGCCGGGACTGTGAATGAGCAGTTCTTC
TRBJ1-1	TRBD1	.	TRBV19	CASSETAGGYTEAFF	TGTGCCAGTAGCGAAACGGCAGGGGGCTACACTGAAGCTTTCTTT
TRBJ2-3	TRBD1	once	TRBV5-8	CASSLNGQGADTQYF	TGTGCCAGCAGCTTGAACGGACAGGGGGCAGATACGCAGTATTTT
TRBJ2-3	.	.	TRBV7-3	CASSSNTDTQYF	TGTGCCAGCAGCTCAAACACAGATACGCAGTATTTT
TRBJ2-7	TRBD1	.	TRBV6-1	CASRDSLAHEQYF	TGTGCCAGCCGGGACAGCCTTGCCCACGAGCAGTACTTC
TRBJ2-7	TRBD2	.	TRBV5-1	CASSLLAEYEQYF	TGCGCCAGCAGCTTGCTAGCGGAGTACGAGCAGTACTTC
TRBJ2-5	.	.	TRBV7-9	CASSLAQGGGEQYF	TGTGCCAGCAGCTTAGCGCAGGGGGGCGGAGAGCAGTACTTC
TRBJ2-1	TRBD2	.	TRBV2	CASSELAGAGEQFF	TGTGCCAGCAGTGAACTAGCGGGAGCAGGTGAGCAGTTCTTC
TRBJ2-1	TRBD2	.	TRBV11-1	CASSSSGRRGYNEQFF	TGTGCCAGCAGTTCTAGCGGGAGGAGGGGTTACAATGAGCAGTTCTTC
TRBJ2-7	.	few	TRBV6-5	CASSTRGYEQYF	TGTGCCAGCAGTACCAGGGGCTACGAGCAGTACTTC
TRBJ1-4	.	.	TRBV7-8	CASSKQRGWNEKLFF	TGTGCCAGCAGCAAACAAAGGGGGTGGAATGAAAAACTGTTTTTT
TRBJ2-1	TRBD2	.	TRBV7-9	CASRTGTSGYNEQFF	TGTGCCAGCAGGACCGGGACTAGCGGTTACAATGAGCAGTTCTTC
TRBJ2-7	TRBD1	few	TRBV9	CASSVGETGKAYEQYF	TGTGCCAGCAGCGTAGGGGAGACAGGGAAGGCTTACGAGCAGTACTTC
TRBJ2-7	TRBD1	once	TRBV18	CASSPGTGSYEQYF	TGTGCCAGCTCACCCGGGACAGGGAGCTACGAGCAGTACTTC
TRBJ1-1	.	.	TRBV27	CASSPYGGVNTEAFF	TGTGCCAGCAGTCCCTACGGGGGGGTGAACACTGAAGCTTTCTTT
TRBJ2-1	.	few	TRBV11-2	CASSLEYVVNEQFF	TGTGCCAGCAGCTTAGAATATGTAGTCAATGAGCAGTTCTTC
TRBJ1-3	TRBD1	.	TRBV28	CASNPIGQVSSGNTIYF	TGTGCCAGCAACCCAATTGGACAGGTCAGCTCTGGAAACACCATATATTTT
TRBJ2-7	.	.	TRBV21-1	CASSKLNHGGEYYEQYF	TGTGCCAGCAGCAAACTAAACCACGGGGGGGAATACTACGAGCAGTACTTC